Shown below are 14 T cell receptor beta chains from a single sample sequenced in a study of siplizumab effects on memory and regulatory T cells. Profiled with immunoSEQ multiplex PCR; TCRdb holds only in-frame clones, not every one. The top ten clones hold 35% to 45% of a sample with 9,500 to 15,000 clones, more than 40% of them seen once. Cells from the mixed lymphocyte reaction underwent coculture for around six days at 37 degrees C. The antigens these receptors bind are not known. Sequences were obtained from CFSE-low (dividing) CD8+ T cells sorted from an allogeneic mixed lymphocyte reaction. The receptor set was obtained from a human donor in good health; the cells came from an allogeneic mixed lymphocyte reaction. Some clones in this sample may be carry-over from other donors' samples.

The V and J genes are TRBV7-8 and TRBJ2-1; 7 bases match TRBD2. J lost 0 bases, V lost 5 bases, and 10 bases had no gene match. Germline V CDR1 and CDR2: SGHVS, FQNEAQ. This CDR3 comprises 17 residues. This CDR3 is CASSLGLVRSSYNEQFF. DNA of the CDR3: TGTGCCAGCAGCCTCGGACTAGTACGAAGCTCCTACAATGAGCAGTTCTTC.

The chain links TRBV14 to TRBJ2-5; 7 nucleotides align to TRBD2. The trim removed 4 bases at V and 4 bases at J, leaving 9 bases unmatched. From germline, CDR1 is SGHDN and CDR2 FVKESK. CDR3 length equals 15 residues. CDR3 protein: CASSPWTSSRETQYF. The CDR3 region has the DNA TGTGCCAGCAGCCCCTGGACTAGTTCCAGAGAGACCCAGTACTTC.

This clone was seen a few times. This sequence joins TRBV5-5 and TRBJ1-1; TRBD1 matches at 9 bases. CDR3 length equals 15 residues. In germline, CDR1 is SGHKS, CDR2 YYEKEE (reference sequence). The J segment lost 2 bases and the V segment lost 5 bases, leaving 7 bases of the junction unmatched. CDR3 loop: CASRPQGAENTEAFF. The CDR3 DNA reads TGTGCCAGCAGACCACAGGGGGCTGAAAACACTGAAGCTTTCTTT.

This clone was counted a few times. This chain joins TRBV29-1 and TRBJ2-1, with 8 bases fitting TRBD1. There are 19 residues in the CDR3. The J segment lost 1 base and the V segment lost 1 base, leaving 15 bases of the junction unmatched. Germline V gene sequence: CDR1 SQVTM, CDR2 ANQGSEA. The DNA for the CDR3 is TGCAGCGTTGAAGTATTCCCGGGACAGGCGCAGAAGTCCTACAATGAGCAGTTCTTC. Translation: CSVEVFPGQAQKSYNEQFF.

This clone was seen once. The V gene is TRBV6-1, the J gene TRBJ1-5; 8 bases match TRBD1. The germline V gene encodes CDR1 MNHNS and CDR2 SASEGT. V lost 8 bases, J lost 4 bases, and 7 bases stayed unmatched. The CDR3 is made up of 14 amino acids. CDR3 in DNA: TGTGCCAGCGGGGTTAACAGGGGGAATCAGCCCCAGCATTTT. It yields the protein CASGVNRGNQPQHF.

The V and J genes are TRBV7-9 and TRBJ1-1; 8 bases line up with TRBD1. J gave up 7 bases and V 10 bases, and 5 bases lay outside the gene matches. CDR1 SEHNR and CDR2 FQNEAQ come from the germline V gene (reference sequence). CDR3 length: 11 amino acids. CDR3 residues: CATATGGEAFF. For the CDR3, the DNA is TGTGCCACAGCAACAGGGGGTGAAGCTTTCTTT.

The chain couples TRBV18 to TRBJ2-5; 7 bases map to TRBD2. The V segment lost 3 bases and the J segment 2 bases; nucleotides outside the gene matches: 9. This CDR3 region has 16 residues. Looked up from germline, CDR1 is KGHSH and CDR2 is LQKENI. CDR3 residues: CASSPILADYQETQYF. DNA of the CDR3: TGTGCCAGCTCACCGATCCTAGCGGATTATCAAGAGACCCAGTACTTC. Complete variable domain (other parts from reference TRBV18 and TRBJ2-5): NAGVMQNPRHLVRRRGQEARLRCSPMKGHSHVYWYRQLPEEGLKFMVYLQKENIIDESGMPKERFSAEFPKEGPSILRIQQVVRGDSAAYFCASSPILADYQETQYFGPGTRLLVL.

This clone turned up a few times. The same CDR3 can be traced to other DNA sequences in this sample. The chain uses TRBV7-9 and TRBJ1-4; the D is unclear. The V gene lost 0 bases and the J gene lost 7 bases, with 6 bases spanning the gap. The CDR3 loop spans 13 amino acids. Germline values: CDR1 SEHNR, CDR2 FQNEAQ (reference sequence). CDR3 amino acids: CASSLARAEKLFF. The CDR3 bases are TGTGCCAGCAGCTTAGCAAGGGCTGAAAAACTGTTTTTT. Filled out from reference TRBV7-9 and TRBJ1-4, the complete variable domain reads DTGVSQNPRHKITKRGQNVTFRCDPISEHNRLYWYRQTLGQGPEFLTYFQNEAQLEKSRLLSDRFSAERPKGSFSTLEIQRTEQGDSAMYLCASSLARAEKLFFGSGTQLSVL.

The V gene is TRBV6-1, the J gene TRBJ1-5; possible D gene TRBD1, 6 bases. The V and J ends lost 1 base and 4 bases respectively, with 14 bases between them. The germline V gene encodes CDR1 MNHNS and CDR2 SASEGT. This CDR3 region has 16 residues. This chain's CDR3 is CASSEVLYRDNQPQHF. The CDR3 DNA is TGTGCCAGCAGTGAAGTCCTCTACAGGGATAATCAGCCCCAGCATTTT.

This chain links TRBV11-2 with TRBJ2-7; maybe TRBD2 (6 bases). CDR1 is SGHAT, CDR2 FQNNGV, per germline. V was cut by 2 bases and J by 7 bases, with 18 bases left in between. This CDR3 has 15 amino acids. CDR3 in amino acids: CASSLRRDGLGEQYF. In nucleotides, the CDR3 is TGTGCCAGCAGCTTAAGGCGGGATGGCTTGGGGGAGCAGTACTTC. Drawing the rest from reference TRBV11-2 and TRBJ2-7, the complete variable domain is EAGVAQSPRYKIIEKRQSVAFWCNPISGHATLYWYQQILGQGPKLLIQFQNNGVVDDSQLPKDRFSAERLKGVDSTLKIQPAKLEDSAVYLCASSLRRDGLGEQYFGPGTRLTVT.

By share of the sample, this clone is medium-sized. V usage is TRBV7-2 and J usage is TRBJ2-5; D is unclear. The CDR3 totals 14 residues. V gave up 5 bases and J gave up 2 bases, with 12 bases separating them. Germline assignment: CDR1 SGHTA and CDR2 FQGNSA. This chain's CDR3 is CASSGPPIQETQYF. CDR3 bases: TGTGCCAGCAGCGGTCCTCCCATACAAGAGACCCAGTACTTC.

The V gene is TRBV27, the J gene TRBJ1-6; tentative D call: TRBD1 (5 bases). The CDR3 has 14 residues. Trimming took 3 bases from V and 6 from J, leaving 9 bases between them. CDR1 is MNHEY, CDR2 SMNVEV, per germline (reference sequence). DNA for the CDR3: TGTGCCAGCAGTTTGATCGGGGGTAATTCACCCCTCCACTTT. Amino acid sequence: CASSLIGGNSPLHF.

The chain is built from TRBV11-3 and TRBJ2-3, with D hard to call. V lost 0 bases to trimming and J lost 5 bases, with 9 bases between them. This CDR3 has 14 amino acids. The germline V gene has CDR1 SGHNT and CDR2 YENEEA. CDR3 amino acids: CASSLDPRGDTQYF. CDR3 nucleotide sequence: TGTGCCAGCAGCTTAGATCCACGCGGAGATACGCAGTATTTT. Complete variable domain (other parts from reference TRBV11-3 and TRBJ2-3): EAGVVQSPRYKIIEKKQPVAFWCNPISGHNTLYWYLQNLGQGPELLIRYENEEAVDDSQLPKDRFSAERLKGVDSTLKIQPAELGDSAVYLCASSLDPRGDTQYFGPGTRLTVL.

This clone ranks as medium-sized. V is TRBV5-6 and J is TRBJ2-2; tentatively, D is TRBD2 (5 bases). V lost 2 bases and J lost 7, with 9 bases in between. The CDR3 has 13 residues. CDR1 and CDR2 from the germline V gene are SGHDT and YYEEEE. The CDR3 DNA reads TGTGCCAGCAGCTTCACGGGGAACGGGGAGCTGTTTTTT. It yields the protein CASSFTGNGELFF. Combining the CDR3 with reference TRBV5-6 and TRBJ2-2 gives the whole variable domain DAGVTQSPTHLIKTRGQQVTLRCSPKSGHDTVSWYQQALGQGPQFIFQYYEEEERQRGNFPDRFSGHQFPNYSSELNVNALLLGDSALYLCASSFTGNGELFFGEGSRLTVL.